Below, 25 T cell receptor beta chains from the same sample are listed, as sequenced in a study of beta chain features in type 1 diabetes. These receptors are not linked to any known antigen. The study reverse transcribed the entire isolated RNA, so it sequenced expressed TCRB transcripts. Profiled with immunoSEQ multiplex PCR; TCRdb holds only in-frame clones, not every one. The table has 500,000 to 650,000 clones, around 12% seen once. Study-wide results and limits: All four CD4+ subsets of Type 1 diabetes patients contained TCRB CDR3s that were moderately but significantly shorter.

Sequencing was carried out using naive CD4+ T cells from blood. These receptors were obtained from a man younger than 40 with type 1 diabetes.

The CDR3 nucleotides are TGCGCCAGCAGCCCAGGGTGGGACAGGGGTGAAGGCTACACCTTC. This sequence encodes CASSPGWDRGEGYTF. The chain recombines TRBV4-3 with TRBJ1-2, with TRBD1 identical over 10 bases. Unmatched junction bases numbered 10, after V lost 4 bases and J lost 8 bases. CDR1 and CDR2 (germline): LGHNA, YSLEER. The CDR3 runs to 15 residues.

J is TRBJ2-3 and V is TRBV6-6; D may be TRBD1 or TRBD2 (5 bases each). The germline V gene has CDR1 MNHNY and CDR2 SVGAGI (reference sequence). This CDR3 is 14 amino acids long. V lost 10 bases and J lost 5, with 19 bases in between. DNA of the CDR3: TGTGCCACCGTCCGGAGGACATCACAAGATACGCAGTATTTT. It codes for CATVRRTSQDTQYF.

The chain recombines TRBV6-5 with TRBJ1-2; tentative D call: TRBD1 (6 bases). Trimming cost V 6 bases and J 10 bases, with 24 bases left between them. CDR3 size: 15 residues. In germline, CDR1 is MNHEY, CDR2 SVGAGI. The CDR3 bases are TGTGCCAGCAGGCCAAACAGGGAATTCCTCATTGCCTACACCTTC. It encodes CASRPNREFLIAYTF.

The V gene is TRBV19, the J gene TRBJ2-5, with D perhaps matching TRBD1 or TRBD2 (5 bases each). The CDR3 is made up of 13 amino acids. V was clipped by 3 bases and J by 5 bases, with 10 bases between them. The germline V gene has CDR1 LNHDA and CDR2 SQIVND (reference sequence). The CDR3 reads CASSIEWGETQYF. In DNA form, the CDR3 reads TGTGCCAGTAGTATCGAGTGGGGGGAGACCCAGTACTTC.

Only a few counts were recorded for this clone. This sequence joins TRBV7-9 and TRBJ2-3; the match to TRBD2 covers 11 bases. CDR1 is SEHNR and CDR2 is FQNEAQ in the germline V gene (reference sequence). The CDR3 consists of 16 residues. The J segment lost 0 bases and the V segment lost 1 base, leaving 0 bases of the junction unmatched. CDR3 loop: CASSLGTSGSTDTQYF. CDR3 nucleotides: TGTGCCAGCAGCTTAGGGACTAGCGGGAGCACAGATACGCAGTATTTT.

Only a few counts were recorded for this clone. The V gene is TRBV19, the J gene TRBJ1-1; TRBD1 agrees at 8 bases. The CDR3 consists of 14 residues. The germline gives CDR1 LNHDA, CDR2 SQIVND (reference sequence). Trimming at V came to 7 bases and at J to 4 bases, leaving 8 bases not matched to a gene. The CDR3 DNA follows: TGTGCCAGTATCGGGACAGGCGGTAGCACTGAAGCTTTCTTT. It specifies CASIGTGGSTEAFF.

The chain is built from TRBV18 and TRBJ2-6; TRBD1 might be the D (6 bases). The germline V gene has CDR1 KGHSH and CDR2 LQKENI. The CDR3 runs to 17 residues. Deletions cut 2 bases from V and 0 bases from J, with 11 bases between. The CDR3 loop reads CASSPVVDSSGANVLTF. CDR3 nucleotide sequence: TGTGCCAGCTCACCAGTGGTGGACAGCTCTGGGGCCAACGTCCTGACTTTC.

This clone was detected a few times. The gene calls are TRBV7-2 and TRBJ2-3; D is perhaps TRBD2 (5 bases). Per germline, CDR1 SGHTA and CDR2 FQGNSA. The CDR3 length is 15 residues. Deletions cut 6 bases from V and 4 bases from J, with 17 bases between. Here the CDR3 DNA reads TGTGCCAGCAGTCAAGCTTCCCGGGGAGCAGATACGCAGTATTTT. It codes for CASSQASRGADTQYF.

This clone came up a few times. V gene TRBV9 combines with J gene TRBJ2-7; D may be TRBD1 or TRBD2 (5 bases each). In germline, CDR1 is SGDLS, CDR2 YYNGEE. This CDR3 has 18 residues. V lost 0 bases, J lost 5 bases, and 24 bases lay in between. CDR3 coding DNA: TGTGCCAGCAGCGTAGCTATCGAGCCTGGATCGGGGACGGACGAGCAGTACTTC. It yields the protein CASSVAIEPGSGTDEQYF.

This clone has more than one count but fewer than ten. The V call is TRBV6-5, the J call TRBJ1-5; unclear D gene. CDR1 is MNHEY and CDR2 is SVGAGI in the germline V gene. The CDR3 sequence is 15 residues long. The ends were cut back, 6 bases at V and 0 bases at J, with 12 bases in the middle. The CDR3 DNA is TGTGCCAGCAGCCCTCTACCCTCTAGCAATCAGCCCCAGCATTTT. Its protein product is CASSPLPSSNQPQHF.

The CDR3: CASSFQQGTLHYEQYF. CDR3 nucleotides: TGTGCCAGCAGTTTCCAACAGGGGACGTTACACTACGAGCAGTACTTC. This rearrangement joins TRBV6-5 to TRBJ2-7; 7 bases line up with TRBD1. V shed 4 bases, J shed 3 bases, and the junction held 12 bases outside the gene matches. This CDR3 contains 16 residues. Germline assignment: CDR1 MNHEY and CDR2 SVGAGI.

This clone was observed a few times. The chain joins TRBV23-1 to TRBJ2-7; D is undetermined. Being an ORF, TRBV23-1 has a function that is uncertain. Trimming removed 2 bases from V and 2 bases from J, with 10 bases in between. This CDR3 contains 14 residues. CDR3 sequence (DNA): TGCGCCAGCAGTCAACAGGCGAAAACCTACGAGCAGTACTTC. It translates to CASSQQAKTYEQYF.

The V gene is TRBV19, the J gene TRBJ1-1; a weak D match, TRBD1 (5 bases). With 7 bases removed from V and 1 base from J, the gap between germline ends came to 10 bases. Germline CDR1 is LNHDA and CDR2 is SQIVND (reference sequence). This CDR3 is built from 13 residues. CDR3 DNA sequence: TGTGCCAGTAAGGGGCAGGGGAACACTGAAGCTTTCTTT. Protein: CASKGQGNTEAFF.

In this sample, this clone turned up a few times. The sample holds other DNA sequences that translate to the same CDR3. V is TRBV9 and J is TRBJ2-3; a possible D gene is TRBD1 (5 bases). This CDR3 is 15 amino acids long. Trimming pared 2 bases from V and 4 bases from J, leaving 14 bases between. The germline V gene encodes CDR1 SGDLS and CDR2 YYNGEE. The CDR3 spells CASSVGQGLADTQYF. As DNA, the CDR3 is TGTGCCAGCAGCGTTGGTCAGGGCTTGGCAGATACGCAGTATTTT. The full variable domain, with the rest looked up from reference TRBV9 and TRBJ2-3, is DSGVTQTPKHLITATGQRVTLRCSPRSGDLSVYWYQQSLDQGLQFLIQYYNGEERAKGNILERFSAQQFPDLHSELNLSSLELGDSALYFCASSVGQGLADTQYFGPGTRLTVL.

For this clone: Here the CDR3 omits its conserved ending phenylalanine or tryptophan, so a read error is the likely source. J is TRBJ1-1 and V is TRBV13; TRBD1 is a possible D gene (5 bases). Germline lookup yields CDR1 PRHDT and CDR2 FYEKMQ (reference sequence). Between the trimmed V and J ends, which lost 2 bases and 11 bases, there was a span of 12 bases. This CDR3 is 12 amino acids long. The chain's CDR3 is CASSLKPGPAFL. The DNA for the CDR3 is TGTGCCAGCAGCTTAAAACCGGGACCGGCTTTCCTT.

This clone has just a few counts. The V gene is TRBV25-1, the J gene TRBJ2-7, with a tentative D call TRBD2 (5 bases). The germline V and J ends were trimmed by 0 bases and 0 bases, with 12 bases remaining between them. Germline V CDR1 and CDR2: MGHDK, SYGVNS. This CDR3 spans 16 amino acids. The CDR3 region is CASSEYVGVSSYEQYF. CDR3 nucleotide sequence: TGTGCCAGCAGTGAATATGTCGGGGTAAGCTCCTACGAGCAGTACTTC.

This chain uses TRBV4-3 with TRBJ2-2, with D possibly being TRBD2 (6 bases). Looked up from germline, CDR1 is LGHNA and CDR2 is YSLEER. V lost 3 bases and J lost 5, with 16 bases in between. This CDR3 has 16 amino acids. The CDR3 loop is CASSQGGAGRTGELFF. DNA of the CDR3: TGCGCCAGCAGCCAGGGAGGCGCAGGGCGAACCGGGGAGCTGTTTTTT.

The sample holds a few counts of this clone. The chain links TRBV5-4 to TRBJ1-2; D is undetermined. This CDR3 spans 15 amino acids. Germline CDR1 SGHNT, CDR2 YYREEE (reference sequence). The V and J ends lost 4 bases and 4 bases respectively, with 17 bases between them. CDR3 in DNA: TGTGCCAGCAGCCCTACTTTAGATGTTGCCTATGGCTACACCTTC. Amino acids: CASSPTLDVAYGYTF.

This clone was recorded a few times. V and J are TRBV29-1 and TRBJ2-5, with TRBD2 as a possible D gene (6 bases). CDR1 is SQVTM, CDR2 ANQGSEA, per germline. The CDR3 sequence is 13 residues long. V shed 4 bases and J shed 5 bases, with 14 bases lying between them. CDR3 in amino acids: CSVGGGRYETQYF. The CDR3 DNA reads TGCAGCGTTGGTGGGGGGAGGTACGAGACCCAGTACTTC.

This clone came up a few times. The chain recombines TRBV19 with TRBJ2-2, with 9 nucleotides matching TRBD1. Germline CDR1 reads LNHDA; CDR2 reads SQIVND (reference sequence). After removal of 8 bases from V and 5 bases from J, the junction contained 6 bases not matched to a gene. The CDR3 covers 14 residues. For the CDR3, the DNA is TGTGCCAGTGGAGGGACAGGGAGGACCGGGGAGCTGTTTTTT. This sequence encodes CASGGTGRTGELFF.

The V call is TRBV6-6, the J call TRBJ1-6; D is uncertain. Trimming took off 6 bases at V and 10 bases at J, with 19 bases between the two ends. The CDR3 length is 15 residues. Germline V gene data show CDR1 as MNHNY and CDR2 as SVGAGI (reference sequence). The CDR3: CASSPLLARGSPLHF. CDR3 DNA sequence: TGTGCCAGCAGCCCCCTTTTAGCCCGAGGCTCACCCCTCCACTTT.

This clone was detected only a few times. The chain links TRBV7-2 to TRBJ2-5; 9 bases are shared with TRBD1. After removal of 4 bases from V and 5 bases from J, the junction contained 11 bases not matched to a gene. CDR3 length equals 16 residues. The V gene's germline CDR1 is SGHTA and CDR2 FQGNSA. The CDR3 nucleotides are TGTGCCAGCAGCTGGCACTCCGGGACAGGGAAGGAGACCCAGTACTTC. Protein sequence: CASSWHSGTGKETQYF.

The chain employs TRBV28 and TRBJ2-7; D is possibly TRBD2 (6 bases). This CDR3 has 12 amino acids. Trimming cost V 6 bases and J 6 bases, with 12 bases left between them. Germline V CDR1 and CDR2: MDHEN, SYDVKM. The CDR3 DNA reads TGTGCCAGCAGGAACCGACTAGGCGAGCAGTACTTC. Translation gives CASRNRLGEQYF.

V is TRBV2 and J is TRBJ1-2; 7 positions agree with TRBD1. The J segment lost 5 bases and the V segment lost 8 bases, leaving 8 bases of the junction unmatched. CDR3 length equals 13 residues. Germline lookup yields CDR1 SNHLY and CDR2 FYNNEI. The chain's CDR3 is CASEKGTAYGYTF. As DNA, the CDR3 is TGTGCCAGCGAAAAGGGGACAGCGTATGGCTACACCTTC. The full variable domain, rest sourced from reference TRBV2 and TRBJ1-2, is EPEVTQTPSHQVTQMGQEVILRCVPISNHLYFYWYRQILGQKVEFLVSFYNNEISEKSEIFDDQFSVERPDGSNFTLKIRSTKLEDSAMYFCASEKGTAYGYTFGSGTRLTVV.

Only a few counts were recorded for this clone. The chain has TRBV25-1 and TRBJ1-2, with TRBD1 identical over 7 bases. CDR1 MGHDK and CDR2 SYGVNS come from the germline V gene. This CDR3 has 14 amino acids. V lost 3 bases to trimming and J lost 6 bases; unmatched junction nucleotides: 7. The CDR3: CASSEGTVSNGYTF. The CDR3 DNA reads TGTGCCAGCAGTGAGGGGACAGTCTCAAATGGCTACACCTTC.